This TCR beta chain was identified during a study of T cell responses to AZD1222 COVID-19 vaccine. V lost 2 bases and J lost 4, with 9 bases in between. Germline CDR1 and CDR2: GTSNPN and SVGIG (reference sequence). The CDR3 sequence is 13 residues long. Clones were read by immunoSEQ multiplex PCR, and TCRdb kept only the in-frame ones, dropping some. This table holds more than 250,000 clones, more than 80% found once. This chain uses TRBV30 with TRBJ1-5; D remains ambiguous. Sequenced material: peripheral blood, taken on day 0 of AZD1222 vaccination. The source is an adult in good health. DNA of the CDR3: TGTGCCTGGAGTAAAGCCCGAAATCAGCCCCAGCATTTT. As protein: CAWSKARNQPQHF.